Listed here are 20 T cell receptor beta chains from one sample, sequenced in a study of Ad26.COV2.S vaccination and SARS-CoV-2 variants. The treatment denotes: approximately 18 received Ad26.COV2.S at low or high dose, single or two shots; several received placebo; per-sample allocation not given. Day 63 after the first injection of vaccine or placebo was the sampling time. Using immunoSEQ multiplex PCR, the repertoire was profiled, and TCRdb retains in-frame clones only, with some absent. The data show around 450,000 clones, 80% to 95% seen once. The sample in question was peripheral blood, obtained in a trial of Ad26.COV2.S vaccine versus placebo. These receptors were taken from a person aged 18 to 59 who received the Ad26.COV2.S COVID-19 vaccine or a placebo.

The chain employs TRBV7-2 and TRBJ2-7; 14 bases align to TRBD2. J lost 5 bases, V lost 5 bases, and 11 bases had no gene match. The CDR3 is made up of 17 amino acids. Germline lookup yields CDR1 SGHTA and CDR2 FQGNSA. The CDR3 reads CASSLGTSGRAGNEQYF. The CDR3 coding sequence is TGTGCCAGCAGCCTAGGGACTAGCGGGAGAGCTGGAAACGAGCAGTACTTC.

V gene TRBV7-9 combines with J gene TRBJ1-4; 9 bases line up with TRBD1. The CDR3 has 15 amino acids. CDR1 is SEHNR and CDR2 is FQNEAQ in the germline V gene (reference sequence). J was trimmed by 7 bases and V by 3 bases; bases with no gene match: 6. In DNA, the CDR3 is TGTGCCAGCAGCTTTAGTGGGACAGGGAGTGAAAAACTGTTTTTT. It codes for CASSFSGTGSEKLFF.

The chain recombines TRBV16 with TRBJ1-2, with D possibly matching TRBD1 (5 bases). The CDR3 extends over 14 amino acids. Trimming shortened V by 0 bases and J by 11 bases, and 16 bases separated the two germline ends. Germline loops: CDR1 KGHSY, CDR2 FQNENV. This CDR3 is CASSQSWGTELYTF. The CDR3 DNA sequence: TGTGCCAGCAGCCAATCTTGGGGGACCGAGCTTTACACCTTC.

The chain is built from TRBV6-6 and TRBJ1-1; perhaps TRBD1 as D (6 bases). The CDR3 covers 13 residues. V was cut by 7 bases and J by 4 bases, with 13 bases left in between. Germline CDR1 is MNHNY and CDR2 is SVGAGI (reference sequence). The CDR3 DNA is TGTGCCAGCACCCCCGGGACACCCACTGAAGCTTTCTTT. This translates into CASTPGTPTEAFF.

V is TRBV5-1 and J is TRBJ1-2, with TRBD1 matching 7 bases. The germline CDR1 and CDR2 sequences are SGHRS and YFSETQ. Trimming at V came to 2 bases and at J to 8 bases, leaving 3 bases not matched to a gene. This CDR3 has 12 residues. CDR3 coding DNA: TGCGCCAGCAGCTTTCAGGGGGACGGCTACACCTTC. This sequence encodes CASSFQGDGYTF.

The chain joins TRBV30 to TRBJ2-1, with 9 nucleotides matching TRBD1. The V gene's germline CDR1 is GTSNPN and CDR2 SVGIG (reference sequence). The length of the CDR3 is 15 residues. V lost 4 bases and J lost 0; bases outside the gene matches: 4. CDR3 in DNA: TGTGCCTGGACCGTGGGACAGGGCTCCTACAATGAGCAGTTCTTC. This codes for CAWTVGQGSYNEQFF.

V usage is TRBV9 and J usage is TRBJ2-7; either TRBD1 or TRBD2 may supply D (5 bases each). Germline CDR1 and CDR2: SGDLS and YYNGEE. Between the trimmed V and J ends, which lost 1 base and 0 bases, there was a span of 11 bases. The CDR3 consists of 15 residues. The CDR3 spells CASSVSWDGSYEQYF. In nucleotides, the CDR3 is TGTGCCAGCAGCGTATCGTGGGACGGCTCCTACGAGCAGTACTTC.

Here the CDR3 DNA reads TGTGCCAGCAATCGGGACGTTTTTTCACCCCTCCACTTT. It translates to CASNRDVFSPLHF. The chain couples TRBV6-5 to TRBJ1-6; D may be TRBD1 (5 bases). The CDR3 is 13 amino acids. Trimming removed 7 bases from V and 9 bases from J, with 13 bases in between. The germline V gene has CDR1 MNHEY and CDR2 SVGAGI.

This clone was observed once. The rearrangement uses TRBV27 and TRBJ2-3; D remains ambiguous. Deletions cut 7 bases from V and 8 bases from J, with 10 bases between. The CDR3 loop spans 11 amino acids. Germline CDR1 MNHEY, CDR2 SMNVEV (reference sequence). CDR3 amino acids: CASTSLRTQYF. The DNA of the CDR3 is TGTGCCAGCACGTCCTTGCGTACGCAGTATTTT.

The gene calls are TRBV9 and TRBJ1-1; TRBD1 agrees at 7 bases. The germline V gene has CDR1 SGDLS and CDR2 YYNGEE. Trimming cost V 4 bases and J 3 bases; bases outside gene matches: 15. The CDR3 covers 17 residues. As DNA, the CDR3 is TGTGCCAGCAGCCCAGCGGTCGCAGGGGGATGGTACACTGAAGCTTTCTTT. Amino acid sequence: CASSPAVAGGWYTEAFF.

The chain has TRBV7-3 and TRBJ2-7; 9 nucleotides match TRBD2. This CDR3 comprises 12 residues. Per germline, CDR1 SGHTA and CDR2 FQGTGA. V was clipped by 2 bases and J by 13 bases; unmatched bases: 6. The CDR3 nucleotides are TGTGCCAGCAGCTTAGTAAGCGGGAGGCTCTACTTC. Its protein product is CASSLVSGRLYF.

The V gene is TRBV3-1 (or the pseudogene TRBV3-2), the J gene TRBJ2-1; TRBD1 is a possible D gene (5 bases). The germline gives CDR1 LGHDT, CDR2 YNNKEL (reference sequence). CDR3 size: 11 residues. Trimming took 10 bases from V and 4 from J, leaving 8 bases between them. As DNA, the CDR3 is TGTGCCACCCAGGGTTACAATGAGCAGTTCTTC. This encodes CATQGYNEQFF.

This chain joins TRBV28 and TRBJ2-7; 11 bases match TRBD1. Germline V gene sequence: CDR1 MDHEN, CDR2 SYDVKM. Unmatched junction bases numbered 5, after V lost 4 bases and J lost 3 bases. This CDR3 is built from 15 residues. The DNA for the CDR3 is TGTGCCAGCAGTTCCACCGGGACAGGGGGCTACGAGCAGTACTTC. Its protein product is CASSSTGTGGYEQYF.

The chain combines TRBV29-1 with TRBJ2-2; no clear D. This CDR3 has 12 residues. The ends were cut back, 5 bases at V and 5 bases at J, with 9 bases in the middle. Germline V gene data show CDR1 as SQVTM and CDR2 as ANQGSEA. CDR3 amino acids: CSVFGGTGELFF. The DNA for the CDR3 is TGCAGCGTTTTTGGTGGGACCGGGGAGCTGTTTTTT.

The chain is built from TRBV4-3 and TRBJ2-1, with 9 nucleotides matching TRBD1. Germline CDR1 and CDR2: LGHNA and YSLEER. The CDR3 has 14 residues. Trimming at V came to 4 bases and at J to 2 bases, leaving 0 bases not matched to a gene. The CDR3 DNA reads TGCGCCAGCAGCCGGGACAGGGCCTACAATGAGCAGTTCTTC. The encoded protein is CASSRDRAYNEQFF.

The rearrangement links TRBV5-4 to TRBJ2-7; TRBD2 matches 8 bases. This CDR3 spans 15 amino acids. Germline V gives CDR1 SGHNT, CDR2 YYREEE (reference sequence). The V segment lost 0 bases and the J segment 2 bases; nucleotides outside the gene matches: 4. Written as DNA, the CDR3 is TGTGCCAGCAGCTTGGCCCCGGGAGGGACCTACGAGCAGTACTTC. Its protein is CASSLAPGGTYEQYF.

The chain uses TRBV6-5 and TRBJ2-7; no definite D call. The length of the CDR3 is 12 residues. Germline V gene data show CDR1 as MNHEY and CDR2 as SVGAGI. The V gene lost 7 bases and the J gene lost 2 bases, with 9 bases spanning the gap. The CDR3 nucleotides read TGTGCCAGCAAGCCTAGGGCCTACGAGCAGTACTTC. Encoded protein: CASKPRAYEQYF.

The chain links TRBV24-1 to TRBJ2-1; perhaps TRBD2 as D (6 bases). The CDR3 totals 12 residues. CDR1 is KGHDR, CDR2 SFDVKD, per germline. Trimming took off 3 bases at V and 11 bases at J, with 10 bases between the two ends. The DNA of the CDR3 is TGTGCCACCAGTGATGTTGCGGGAAAGCAGTTCTTC. This gives the protein CATSDVAGKQFF.

V usage is TRBV19 and J usage is TRBJ2-7; unclear D gene. The CDR3 spans 12 residues. V lost 9 bases, J lost 0 bases, and 9 bases lay in between. Germline V gene data show CDR1 as LNHDA and CDR2 as SQIVND (reference sequence). This CDR3 reads CARPPPSYEQYF. The CDR3 nucleotides read TGTGCCAGGCCACCACCCTCCTACGAGCAGTACTTC.

The chain employs TRBV28 and TRBJ2-5; perhaps TRBD2 as D (6 bases). The CDR3 is 16 amino acids. The germline CDR1 and CDR2 sequences are MDHEN and SYDVKM. V was cut by 1 base and J by 5 bases, with 17 bases left in between. The CDR3 sequence is CASSLFEWGTGETQYF. CDR3 bases: TGTGCCAGCAGTTTATTCGAGTGGGGGACTGGGGAGACCCAGTACTTC.